A selection of T cell receptor beta chains follows, all from one sample in a study of blood T cell repertoires in COVID-19. Repertoires were generated with immunoSEQ multiplex PCR, while TCRdb's copy carries only in-frame clones and drops some. The sample shows some 350,000 clones, approximately 90% of them seen only once. Sequenced: peripheral blood. These receptors all stem from a woman younger than 35 who had recovered from COVID-19. Both conserved end residues are part of each CDR3. D genes are given only for firm matches. The size of a clone is reported for some rows only, either as once, few or many, or as a class for expanded clones.

abundance	v_gene	j_gene	d_gene	CDR3nt	CDR3aa
once	TRBV30	TRBJ2-3	TRBD2	TGTGCCTGGAGTAAAGAGTTGAAGCGGGAGTTTGCGCAGTATTTT	CAWSKELKREFAQYF
.	TRBV21-1	TRBJ1-1	.	TGTGCCAGCAGCAAAGACAGGTCGACGAACACTGAAGCTTTCTTT	CASSKDRSTNTEAFF
.	TRBV6-5	TRBJ1-5	TRBD1	TGTGCCACCTGGACAGGGGGCAGGCAGCCCCAGCATTTT	CATWTGGRQPQHF
.	TRBV19	TRBJ1-5	.	TGTGCCAGTAGTATCGACCAGGGGTTCGGAGAACCCCAGCATTTT	CASSIDQGFGEPQHF
.	TRBV30	TRBJ1-6	.	TGTGCCTGGAGGCCCTGGGGCAGATCACCCCTCCACTTT	CAWRPWGRSPLHF
.	TRBV7-8	TRBJ1-2	.	TGTGCCAGCAGCTTATTGTCATCCAACTATGGCTACACCTTC	CASSLLSSNYGYTF
.	TRBV10-1	TRBJ2-2	.	TGCGCCAGCAGCCTCAAAAGGGGGTCAACGACCGGGGAGCTGTTTTTT	CASSLKRGSTTGELFF
.	TRBV30	TRBJ1-2	TRBD1	TGTGCCTGGAGTCCAGCAGGACAGGGACTCTATGGCTACACCTTC	CAWSPAGQGLYGYTF
once	TRBV6-4	TRBJ1-2	TRBD1	TGTGCCAGCGGAGATGACAGGGGGGGAGGCTACACCTTC	CASGDDRGGGYTF
.	TRBV19	TRBJ1-2	.	TGTGCCACCCGGTTTTATGGCTACACCTTC	CATRFYGYTF
.	TRBV15	TRBJ2-3	TRBD2	TGTGCCACCAGCAGAGATTGGGGGGGAGCCACAGATACGCAGTATTTT	CATSRDWGGATDTQYF
.	TRBV10-2	TRBJ1-2	TRBD1	TGCGCCAGCAGTCAGGGGGCCTTCTATGGCTACACCTTC	CASSQGAFYGYTF
.	TRBV11-2	TRBJ2-3	TRBD2	TGTGCCAGCAGCAGAACTAGCGGGAGCCACCCAGATACGCAGTATTTT	CASSRTSGSHPDTQYF
.	TRBV30	TRBJ1-2	.	TGTGCCTGGAGCCCAGGGTATGGCTACACCTTC	CAWSPGYGYTF
.	TRBV29-1	TRBJ2-1	TRBD2	TGCAGCGTTGAAAAGGGAGGGAATGAGCAGTTCTTC	CSVEKGGNEQFF
.	TRBV18	TRBJ1-5	.	TGTGCCAGCTCATTGACAGAGAATCAGCCCCAGCATTTT	CASSLTENQPQHF
.	TRBV6-2/TRBV6-3	TRBJ2-2	.	TGTGCCAGCAGTGCCTCCGGCGGGGAGCTGTTTTTT	CASSASGGELFF
.	TRBV9	TRBJ1-2	TRBD1	TGTGCCAGCAGCACCCCCGGGACAGTTAATGGCTACACCTTC	CASSTPGTVNGYTF
.	TRBV19	TRBJ2-2	TRBD2	TGTGCCAGTACCGGACTAGCGGGAGACACCGGGGAGCTGTTTTTT	CASTGLAGDTGELFF
once	TRBV6-5	TRBJ1-3	TRBD1	TGTGCCAGCAGTTACTCGGAGGGGGCCAGAAACACCATATATTTT	CASSYSEGARNTIYF
few	TRBV4-3	TRBJ2-2	TRBD2	TGCGCCAGCAGCCAAGACTCACGACTAGCCAGTTCCGGGGAGCTGTTTTTT	CASSQDSRLASSGELFF
.	TRBV2	TRBJ2-5	TRBD1	TGTGCCAGCAGTCCAGGGGGCATGGAGACCCAGTACTTC	CASSPGGMETQYF
.	TRBV3-1/TRBV3-2	TRBJ2-2	TRBD2	TGTGCCAGCAGCCTTCTGGGGGGACTAGCGAAGTCGAACACCGGGGAGCTGTTTTTT	CASSLLGGLAKSNTGELFF
.	TRBV19	TRBJ2-1	.	TGTGCCACAGGCCTAGCGTCCTACAATGAGCAGTTCTTC	CATGLASYNEQFF
.	TRBV18	TRBJ1-2	.	TGTGCCAGCTCACCCGGCAGGGGATCCTATGGCTACACCTTC	CASSPGRGSYGYTF
.	TRBV24-1	TRBJ2-2	.	TGTGCCACCAGTGATGCAGGGAGGACCGGGGAGCTGTTTTTT	CATSDAGRTGELFF
once	TRBV23-1	TRBJ2-2	TRBD1	TGCGCCAGCAGTCCTAAGACAGGGACCGGGGAGCTGTTTTTT	CASSPKTGTGELFF
.	TRBV6-6	TRBJ1-2	TRBD1	TGTGCCAGCAGTCACCGGGACAGTTCTGGCTACACCTTC	CASSHRDSSGYTF
.	TRBV18	TRBJ2-5	.	TGTGCCAGCTCATTCACAGTCAGAGAGACCCAGTACTTC	CASSFTVRETQYF
.	TRBV6-4	TRBJ1-2	.	TGTGCCAGCATGGATAGGGGTAAGGGATATGGCTACACCTTC	CASMDRGKGYGYTF
few	TRBV6-6	TRBJ1-6	.	TGTGCCAGCAGTTACTCGGGGGGAGCCTATAATTCACCCCTCCACTTT	CASSYSGGAYNSPLHF
.	TRBV10-1	TRBJ2-1	TRBD2	TGCGCCAGCAGTGAGTTGGGCCAGGGAGGGAATGAGCAGTTCTTC	CASSELGQGGNEQFF
.	TRBV2	TRBJ1-6	.	TGTGCCAGCAGTGAACTAGGGGTCTTAAGACCCCTCCACTTT	CASSELGVLRPLHF
.	TRBV4-3	TRBJ2-1	TRBD2	TGCGCCAGCAGCCAAGATACTAGCGGCCAATCCTACAATGAGCAGTTCTTC	CASSQDTSGQSYNEQFF
.	TRBV3-1/TRBV3-2	TRBJ2-3	.	TGTGCCAGCAGCCAAGGCAGGCCTCACACAGATACGCAGTATTTT	CASSQGRPHTDTQYF
.	TRBV18	TRBJ1-4	.	TGTGCCAGCTCACCACAACAGTTAAATGAAAAACTGTTTTTT	CASSPQQLNEKLFF
.	TRBV7-2	TRBJ1-4	.	TGTGCCAGCAGCTTTGGGGGGACTAATGAAAAACTGTTTTTT	CASSFGGTNEKLFF
.	TRBV7-2	TRBJ2-3	TRBD2	TGTGCCAGCAGCTTGCAGACTAGCGGGAGTAGGGATACGCAGTATTTT	CASSLQTSGSRDTQYF
.	TRBV28	TRBJ2-5	.	TGTGCCAGCAGTTTCGGACGGGGACAAGAGACCCAGTACTTC	CASSFGRGQETQYF
.	TRBV2	TRBJ2-3	TRBD2	TGTGCCAGCAGCACCGGGGGGGTCCCTAGCACAGATACGCAGTATTTT	CASSTGGVPSTDTQYF
.	TRBV12-3/TRBV12-4	TRBJ1-6	.	TGTGCCAGCAGTCAGGTCTTTCTGGCCCTCCACTTT	CASSQVFLALHF
.	TRBV2	TRBJ1-2	.	TGTGCCAGCAGTTCGGAGCGGGGGTTCTATGGCTACACCTTC	CASSSERGFYGYTF
.	TRBV4-2	TRBJ2-1	.	TGTGCCAGCAGCCAAGATCAAAAGCTCGATGAGCAGTTCTTC	CASSQDQKLDEQFF
.	TRBV10-2	TRBJ2-1	TRBD2	TGCGCCAGCAGTGAGGGAAGCGGGAGGGCCCGAGGTGAGCAGTTCTTC	CASSEGSGRARGEQFF